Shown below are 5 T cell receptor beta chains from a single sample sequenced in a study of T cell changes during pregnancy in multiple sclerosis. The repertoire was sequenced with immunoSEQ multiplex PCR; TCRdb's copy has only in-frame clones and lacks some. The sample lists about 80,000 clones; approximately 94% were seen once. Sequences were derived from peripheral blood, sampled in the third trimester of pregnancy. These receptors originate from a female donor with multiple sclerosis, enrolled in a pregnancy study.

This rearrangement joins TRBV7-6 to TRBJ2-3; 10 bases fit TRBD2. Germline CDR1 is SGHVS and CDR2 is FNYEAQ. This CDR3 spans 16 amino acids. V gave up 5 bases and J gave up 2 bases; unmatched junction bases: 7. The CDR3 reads CASSRISGGYTDTQYF. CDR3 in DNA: TGTGCCAGCAGCCGAATTAGCGGGGGGTACACAGATACGCAGTATTTT.

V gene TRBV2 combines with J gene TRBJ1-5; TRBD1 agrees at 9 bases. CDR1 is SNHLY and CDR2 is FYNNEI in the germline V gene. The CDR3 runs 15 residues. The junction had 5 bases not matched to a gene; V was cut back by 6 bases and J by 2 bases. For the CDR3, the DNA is TGTGCCAGCAGGGCGGGGGACAGGGGCAATCAGCCCCAGCATTTT. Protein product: CASRAGDRGNQPQHF.

In nucleotides, the CDR3 is TGTGCCAGCAGCGGGACTAGCGGGGGGGCCTACAATGAGCAGTTCTTC. It specifies CASSGTSGGAYNEQFF. The V and J genes are TRBV9 and TRBJ2-1, with TRBD2 matching 15 bases. Trimming cost V 3 bases and J 2 bases; bases outside gene matches: 0. Germline loops: CDR1 SGDLS, CDR2 YYNGEE. This CDR3 has 16 residues.

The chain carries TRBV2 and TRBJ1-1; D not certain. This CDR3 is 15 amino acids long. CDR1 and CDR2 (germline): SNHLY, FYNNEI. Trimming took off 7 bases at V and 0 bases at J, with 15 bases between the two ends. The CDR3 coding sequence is TGTGCCAGCACGGAAACGGGAATCATGAACACTGAAGCTTTCTTT. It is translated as CASTETGIMNTEAFF.

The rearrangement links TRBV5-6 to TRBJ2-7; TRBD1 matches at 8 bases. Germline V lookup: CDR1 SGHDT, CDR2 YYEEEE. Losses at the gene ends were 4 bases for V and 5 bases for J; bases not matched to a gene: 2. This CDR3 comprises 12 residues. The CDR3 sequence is CASSADRDEQYF. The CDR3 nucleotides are TGTGCCAGCAGCGCGGACAGGGACGAGCAGTACTTC.